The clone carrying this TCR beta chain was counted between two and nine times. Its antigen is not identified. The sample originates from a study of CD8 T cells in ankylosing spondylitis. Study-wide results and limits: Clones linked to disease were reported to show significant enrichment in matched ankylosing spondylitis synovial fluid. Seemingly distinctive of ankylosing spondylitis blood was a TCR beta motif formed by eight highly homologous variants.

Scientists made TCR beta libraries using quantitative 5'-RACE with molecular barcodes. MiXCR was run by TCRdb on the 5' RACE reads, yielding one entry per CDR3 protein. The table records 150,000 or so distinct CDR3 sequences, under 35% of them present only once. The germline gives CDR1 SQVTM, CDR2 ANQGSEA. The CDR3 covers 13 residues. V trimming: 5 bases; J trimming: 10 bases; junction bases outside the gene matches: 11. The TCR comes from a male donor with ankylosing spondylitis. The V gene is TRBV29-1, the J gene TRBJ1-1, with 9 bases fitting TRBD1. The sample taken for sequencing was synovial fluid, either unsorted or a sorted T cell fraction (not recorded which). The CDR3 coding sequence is TGCAGCGTTCCGGGACAGGGTTCCCTCCCAGCTTTCTTT. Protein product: CSVPGQGSLPAFF.